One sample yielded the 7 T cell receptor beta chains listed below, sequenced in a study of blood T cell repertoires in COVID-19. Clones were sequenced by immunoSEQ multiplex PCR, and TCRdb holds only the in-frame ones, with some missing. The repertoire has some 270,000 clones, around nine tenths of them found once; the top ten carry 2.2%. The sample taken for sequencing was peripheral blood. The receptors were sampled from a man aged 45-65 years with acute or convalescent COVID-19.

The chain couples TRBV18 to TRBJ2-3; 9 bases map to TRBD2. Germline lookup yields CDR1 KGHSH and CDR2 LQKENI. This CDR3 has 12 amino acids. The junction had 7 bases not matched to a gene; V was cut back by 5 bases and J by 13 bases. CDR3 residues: CASSTRLAEEYF. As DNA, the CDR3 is TGTGCCAGCTCAACCCGACTAGCGGAAGAGTATTTT.

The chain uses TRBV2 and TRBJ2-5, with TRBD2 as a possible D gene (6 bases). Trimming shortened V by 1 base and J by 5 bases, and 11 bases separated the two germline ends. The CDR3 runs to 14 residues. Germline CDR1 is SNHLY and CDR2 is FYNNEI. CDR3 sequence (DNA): TGTGCCAGCAGTGAAGAGGGCGGGGTCGAGACCCAGTACTTC. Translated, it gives CASSEEGGVETQYF.

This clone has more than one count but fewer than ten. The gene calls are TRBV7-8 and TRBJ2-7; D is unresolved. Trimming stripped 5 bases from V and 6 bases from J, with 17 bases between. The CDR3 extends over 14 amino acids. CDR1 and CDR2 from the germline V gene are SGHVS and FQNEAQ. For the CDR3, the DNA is TGTGCCAGCAGCCATACCTCCACAGCAGCCGAGCAGTACTTC. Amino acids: CASSHTSTAAEQYF.

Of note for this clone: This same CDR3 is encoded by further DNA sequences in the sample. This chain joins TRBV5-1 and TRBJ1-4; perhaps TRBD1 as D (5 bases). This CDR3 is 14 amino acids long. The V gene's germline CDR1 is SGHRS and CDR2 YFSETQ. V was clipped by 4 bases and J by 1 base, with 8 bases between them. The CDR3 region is CASSGQGTNEKLFF. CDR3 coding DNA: TGCGCCAGCAGCGGGCAGGGAACTAATGAAAAACTGTTTTTT. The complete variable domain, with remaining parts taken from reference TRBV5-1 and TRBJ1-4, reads KAGVTQTPRYLIKTRGQQVTLSCSPISGHRSVSWYQQTPGQGLQFLFEYFSETQRNKGNFPGRFSGRQFSNSRSEMNVSTLELGDSALYLCASSGQGTNEKLFFGSGTQLSVL.

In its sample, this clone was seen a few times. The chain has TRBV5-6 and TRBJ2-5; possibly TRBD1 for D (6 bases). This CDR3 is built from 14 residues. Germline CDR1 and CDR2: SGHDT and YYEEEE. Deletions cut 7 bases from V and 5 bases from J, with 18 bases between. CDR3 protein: CASRTGRRGETQYF. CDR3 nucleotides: TGTGCCAGCCGAACAGGGCGAAGGGGGGAGACCCAGTACTTC.

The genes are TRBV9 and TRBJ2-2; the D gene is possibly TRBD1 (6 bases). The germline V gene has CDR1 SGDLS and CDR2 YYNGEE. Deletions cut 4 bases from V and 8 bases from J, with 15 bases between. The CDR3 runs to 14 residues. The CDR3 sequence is CASSPGVTVGELFF. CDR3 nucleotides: TGTGCCAGCAGCCCAGGGGTTACGGTAGGGGAGCTGTTTTTT.

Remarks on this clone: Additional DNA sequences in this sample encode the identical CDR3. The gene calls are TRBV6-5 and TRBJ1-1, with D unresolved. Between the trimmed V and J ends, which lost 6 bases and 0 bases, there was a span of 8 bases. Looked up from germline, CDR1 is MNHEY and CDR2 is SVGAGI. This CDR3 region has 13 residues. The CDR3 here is CASRKELNTEAFF. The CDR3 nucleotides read TGTGCCAGCAGAAAAGAGTTGAACACTGAAGCTTTCTTT.